Sequencing of this T cell receptor (beta chain) was carried out in a study of regulatory T cells in long-lasting Graves disease (dated by TCRdb to about 2021). With respect to the entire study: Persistent Graves' disease meant more than 5 years of antithyroid drug treatment with TSH receptor autoantibodies that stayed positive. In the clinical cohort, patients with persistent Graves' disease had used antithyroid drugs for an average of about 9.3 years. Patients with persistent Graves' disease were compared with patients with newly diagnosed Graves' disease using TCR sequencing and RNA sequencing of peripheral blood. TCR sequencing covered some 13 persistent and 20 newly diagnosed Graves' disease patients, some 33 samples in total. The study took place in China and was registered as a clinical trial. Study-level results and caveats: More public clonotypes were shared among persistent patients (over 2,500) than among newly diagnosed patients (approximately 930). The authors noted that the small sample size was a limitation that may lower accuracy. Only the TCR beta chain was sequenced and analyzed. Peripheral blood alone was examined, since thyroid tissue, which constituted the primary lesion, could not be accessed. Preferential use of TRBV28, TRBJ1-2 and TRBJ2-5 was observed in persistent disease, whereas TRBV20-1 and TRBJ2-1 were favored in newly diagnosed disease. Persistent Graves' disease patients showed lower TCR Shannon entropy and fewer highly expanded clones than newly diagnosed patients, suggesting clonal expansion.

The trim is 1 base for V and 4 bases for J, with a gap of 16 bases between the germline ends. CDR3 length: 16 amino acids, cysteine to phenylalanine. The DNA shown is the 48-base CDR3, in frame from base 1. From the germline V gene (reference sequence), CDR1 is SEHNR and CDR2 is FQNEAQ. Library generation was performed with multiplex PCR. For sequencing, an Illumina HiSeq 4000 was employed. To build TCR beta libraries, CDR3 regions were amplified by Arm-PCR using iRepertoire HTBI primers. PCR products were gel purified before sequencing. In the source study's methods: Gene usage analysis of CDR3 amino acid clonotypes relied on the roughly 67 TRBV and 13 to 15 TRBJ segments identified across samples. COPE and FqMerger were used to merge filtered high-quality paired reads into contigs. BLAST was used to align contigs to IMGT TRBV, TRBD and TRBJ reference genes, with CDR3 defined following IMGT. Any clonotype with a frequency above 0.1% was classified as a highly expanded clone. Shannon entropy served as the measure of repertoire diversity, while the Gini coefficient captured V-J evenness. A clonotype found in more than one individual was treated as public. TCRdb reprocessed the public reads (quality trimming at Q25 with fastp, clone calling with MiXCR) and kept in-frame beta chains. One record per CDR3 amino acid sequence lists the most common genes and DNA. The V and J calls and clone size come from TCRdb's table, not from the authors' own analysis. The sample contains approximately 350,000 distinct CDR3 sequences, around 23% of them found a single time. The leading ten clones occupy about 27% of the sample.

The time point label for this specimen denotes: persistent/refractory GD, antithyroid drugs over 5 years with positive TRAb. RNA was extracted from PBMCs in TRIzol for both TCR sequencing and RNA sequencing. The diagnosis of Graves' disease was made according to American Thyroid Association guidelines. The patients came from an endocrinology department in Xi'an, China. From each patient, about 8.9 milliliters of peripheral blood was collected into an EDTA anticoagulant tube. PBMCs were isolated by Ficoll Paque Plus density gradient separation without further T cell sorting. An Agilent 2100 Bioanalyzer and agarose gel were used to assess RNA quality, and a NanoDrop 2000 was used to measure RNA concentration. Points on this clonotype: Its antigen specificity is not known. Within one base of it there is no much larger clone, and no base qualities were kept.

The TCR comes from a woman aged 40 to 49 with Graves disease. Donor details come from another sample of the same person, matched by shared clones. The sample in question was peripheral blood mononuclear cells (PBMCs), obtained when the disease was refractory, from a patient treated with antithyroid drugs. The V gene is TRBV7-9 and the J gene is TRBJ2-5, with TRBD1 perhaps the D gene, on 6 matching bases. This receptor has the CDR3 CASSLGGPWTGETQYF. DNA sequence: TGTGCCAGCAGCTTAGGGGGGCCCTGGACGGGAGAGACCCAGTACTTC.